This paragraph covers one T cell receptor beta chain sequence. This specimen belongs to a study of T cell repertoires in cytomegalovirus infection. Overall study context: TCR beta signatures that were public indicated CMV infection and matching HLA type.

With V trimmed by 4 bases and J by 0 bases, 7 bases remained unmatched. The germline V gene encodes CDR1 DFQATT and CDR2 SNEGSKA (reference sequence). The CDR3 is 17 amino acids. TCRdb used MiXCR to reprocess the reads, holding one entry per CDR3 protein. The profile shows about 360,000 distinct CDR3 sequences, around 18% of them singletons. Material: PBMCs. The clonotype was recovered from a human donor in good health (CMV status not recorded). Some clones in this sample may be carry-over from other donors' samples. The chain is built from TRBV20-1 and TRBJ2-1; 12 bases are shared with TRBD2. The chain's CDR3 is CSANRLAGVNSYNEQFF. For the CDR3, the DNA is TGCAGTGCTAACCGACTAGCGGGAGTGAACTCCTACAATGAGCAGTTCTTC.